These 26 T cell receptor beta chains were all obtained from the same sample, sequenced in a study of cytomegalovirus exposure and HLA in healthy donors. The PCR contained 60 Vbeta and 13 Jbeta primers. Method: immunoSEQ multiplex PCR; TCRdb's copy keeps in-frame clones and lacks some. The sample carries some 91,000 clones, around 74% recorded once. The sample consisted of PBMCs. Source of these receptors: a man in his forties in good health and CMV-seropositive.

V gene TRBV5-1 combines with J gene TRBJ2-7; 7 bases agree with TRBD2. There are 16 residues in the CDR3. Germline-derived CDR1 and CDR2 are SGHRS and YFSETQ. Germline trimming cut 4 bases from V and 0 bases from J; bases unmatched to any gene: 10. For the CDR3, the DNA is TGCGCCAGCAGCCCTGGGCTAGCGGAAAGCTCCTACGAGCAGTACTTC. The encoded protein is CASSPGLAESSYEQYF.

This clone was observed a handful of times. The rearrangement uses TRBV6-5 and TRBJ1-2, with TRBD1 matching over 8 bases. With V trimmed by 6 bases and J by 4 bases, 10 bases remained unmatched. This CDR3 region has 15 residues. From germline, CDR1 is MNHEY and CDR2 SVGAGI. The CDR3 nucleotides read TGTGCCAGCAGGTCGGCCGGGACAGGAACCTATGGCTACACCTTC. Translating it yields CASRSAGTGTYGYTF.

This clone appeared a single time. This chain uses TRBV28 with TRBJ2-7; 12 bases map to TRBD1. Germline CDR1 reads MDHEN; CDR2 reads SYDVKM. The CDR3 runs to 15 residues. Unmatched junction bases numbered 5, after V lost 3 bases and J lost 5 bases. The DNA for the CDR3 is TGTGCCAGCAGTTTCATCGGGACAGGGGGCGACGAGCAGTACTTC. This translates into CASSFIGTGGDEQYF.

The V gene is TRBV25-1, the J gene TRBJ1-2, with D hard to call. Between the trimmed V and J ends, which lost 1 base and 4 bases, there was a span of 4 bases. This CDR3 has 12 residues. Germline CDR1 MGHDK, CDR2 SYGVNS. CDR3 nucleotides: TGTGCCAGCAGTGAATCGAGCTATGGCTACACCTTC. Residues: CASSESSYGYTF.

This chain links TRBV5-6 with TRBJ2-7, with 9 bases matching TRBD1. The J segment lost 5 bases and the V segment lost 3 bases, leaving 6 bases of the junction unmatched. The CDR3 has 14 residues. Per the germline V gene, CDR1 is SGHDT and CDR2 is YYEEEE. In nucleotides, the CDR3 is TGTGCCAGCAGCTGGGGACAGGGAGGAAACGAGCAGTACTTC. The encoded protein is CASSWGQGGNEQYF.

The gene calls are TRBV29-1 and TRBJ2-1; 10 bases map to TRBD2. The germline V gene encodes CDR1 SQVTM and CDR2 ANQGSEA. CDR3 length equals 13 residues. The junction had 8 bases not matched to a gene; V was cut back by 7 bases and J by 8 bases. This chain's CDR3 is CSASSGRGDEQFF. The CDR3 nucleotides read TGCAGCGCCTCGAGCGGGAGGGGGGATGAGCAGTTCTTC.

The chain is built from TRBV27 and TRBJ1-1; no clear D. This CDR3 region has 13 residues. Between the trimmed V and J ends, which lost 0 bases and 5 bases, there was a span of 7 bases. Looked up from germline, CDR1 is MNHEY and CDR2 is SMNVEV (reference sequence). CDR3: CASSLSGRTEAFF. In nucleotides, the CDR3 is TGTGCCAGCAGTTTATCTGGGAGAACTGAAGCTTTCTTT.

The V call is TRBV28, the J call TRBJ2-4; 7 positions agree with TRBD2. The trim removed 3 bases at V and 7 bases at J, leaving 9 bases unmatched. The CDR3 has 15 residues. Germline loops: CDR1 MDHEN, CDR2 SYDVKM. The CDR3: CASSLGGGGTNIQYF. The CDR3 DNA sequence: TGTGCCAGCAGTTTGGGGGGGGGTGGGACGAACATTCAGTACTTC.

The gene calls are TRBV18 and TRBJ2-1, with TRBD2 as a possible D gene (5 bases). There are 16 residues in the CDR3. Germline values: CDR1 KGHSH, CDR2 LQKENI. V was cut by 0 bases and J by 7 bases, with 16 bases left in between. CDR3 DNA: TGTGCCAGCTCACCACCCCTCCGGACTGGCCTGAATGAGCAGTTCTTC. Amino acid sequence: CASSPPLRTGLNEQFF.

Written as DNA, the CDR3 is TGTGCCAGCAGTCCCCTTGAACGGAGACGTACCCACGAGCAGTACTTC. Its protein product is CASSPLERRRTHEQYF. The J gene is TRBJ2-5, the V gene TRBV27; D unresolved. Gene TRBJ2-7 matches the end of the DNA better, so the J call may be wrong. CDR1 is MNHEY and CDR2 is SMNVEV in the germline V gene (reference sequence). This CDR3 has 16 residues.

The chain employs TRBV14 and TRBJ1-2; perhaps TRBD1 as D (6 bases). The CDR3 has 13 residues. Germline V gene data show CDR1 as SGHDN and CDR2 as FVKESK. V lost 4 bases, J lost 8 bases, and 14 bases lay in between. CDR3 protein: CASSRPTGNGYTF. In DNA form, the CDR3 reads TGTGCCAGCAGCCGACCCACAGGGAACGGCTACACCTTC.

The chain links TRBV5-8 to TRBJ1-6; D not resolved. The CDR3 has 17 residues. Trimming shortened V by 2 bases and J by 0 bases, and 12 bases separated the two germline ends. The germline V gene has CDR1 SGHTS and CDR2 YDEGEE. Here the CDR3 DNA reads TGTGCCAGCAGCTTAGAGGCACCTAACTCCTATAATTCACCCCTCCACTTT. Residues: CASSLEAPNSYNSPLHF. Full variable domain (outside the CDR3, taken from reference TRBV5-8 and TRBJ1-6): EAGVTQSPTHLIKTRGQQATLRCSPISGHTSVYWYQQALGLGLQFLLWYDEGEERNRGNFPPRFSGRQFPNYSSELNVNALELEDSALYLCASSLEAPNSYNSPLHFGNGTRLTVT.

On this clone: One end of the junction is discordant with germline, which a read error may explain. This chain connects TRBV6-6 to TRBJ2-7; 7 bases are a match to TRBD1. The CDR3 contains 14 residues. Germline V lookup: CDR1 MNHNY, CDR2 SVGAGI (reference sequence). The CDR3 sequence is CASSYYPAEGTASF. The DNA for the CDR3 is TGTGCCAGCAGTTACTATCCCGCTGAGGGGACAGCTTCCTTC.

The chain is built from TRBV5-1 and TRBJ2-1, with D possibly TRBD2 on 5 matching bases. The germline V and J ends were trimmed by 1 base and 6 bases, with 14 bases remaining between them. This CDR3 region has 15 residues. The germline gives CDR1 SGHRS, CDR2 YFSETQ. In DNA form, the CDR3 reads TGCGCCAGCAGCTTGAATCGCGGAGGAGGCAATGAGCAGTTCTTC. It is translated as CASSLNRGGGNEQFF.

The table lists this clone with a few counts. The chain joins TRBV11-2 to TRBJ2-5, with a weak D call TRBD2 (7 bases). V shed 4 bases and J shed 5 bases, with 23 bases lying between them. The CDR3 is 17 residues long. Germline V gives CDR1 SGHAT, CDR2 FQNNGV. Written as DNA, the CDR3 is TGTGCCAGCAGCTATGGGGGGCGGGGGAAGGTGTGGGAGACCCAGTACTTC. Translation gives CASSYGGRGKVWETQYF.

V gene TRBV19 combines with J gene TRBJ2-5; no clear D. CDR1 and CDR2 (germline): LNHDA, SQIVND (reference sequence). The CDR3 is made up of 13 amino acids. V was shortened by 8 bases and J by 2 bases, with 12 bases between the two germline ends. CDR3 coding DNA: TGTGCCAGTTCTACGGGTCTTCAAGAGACCCAGTACTTC. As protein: CASSTGLQETQYF. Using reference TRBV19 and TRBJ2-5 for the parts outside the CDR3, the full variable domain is DGGITQSPKYLFRKEGQNVTLSCEQNLNHDAMYWYRQDPGQGLRLIYYSQIVNDFQKGDIAEGYSVSREKKESFPLTVTSAQKNPTAFYLCASSTGLQETQYFGPGTRLLVL.

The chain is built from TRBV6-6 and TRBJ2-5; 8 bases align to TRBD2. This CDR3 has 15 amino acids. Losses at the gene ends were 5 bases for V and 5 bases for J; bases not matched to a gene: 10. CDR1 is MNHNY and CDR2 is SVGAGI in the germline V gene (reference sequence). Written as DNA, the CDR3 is TGTGCCAGCAGTCCACGGGGGGGAGGGTGGGAGACCCAGTACTTC. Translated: CASSPRGGGWETQYF.

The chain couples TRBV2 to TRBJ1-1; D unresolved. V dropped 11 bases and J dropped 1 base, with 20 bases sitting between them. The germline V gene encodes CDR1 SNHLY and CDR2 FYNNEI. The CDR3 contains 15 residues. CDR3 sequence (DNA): TGTGCCCTACGCGGGAGGCGGTTTGGGAACACTGAAGCTTTCTTT. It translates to CALRGRRFGNTEAFF.

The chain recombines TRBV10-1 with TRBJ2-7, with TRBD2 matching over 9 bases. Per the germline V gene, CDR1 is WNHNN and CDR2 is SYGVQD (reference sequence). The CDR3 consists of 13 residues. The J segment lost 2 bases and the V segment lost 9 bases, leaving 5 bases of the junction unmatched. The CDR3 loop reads CARPGLAPYEQYF. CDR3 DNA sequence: TGCGCCAGGCCGGGACTAGCTCCCTACGAGCAGTACTTC.

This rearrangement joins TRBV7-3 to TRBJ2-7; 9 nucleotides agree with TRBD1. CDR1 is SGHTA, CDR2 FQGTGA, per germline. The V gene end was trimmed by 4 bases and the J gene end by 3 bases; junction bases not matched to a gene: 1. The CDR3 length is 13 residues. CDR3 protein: CASSSTGGYEQYF. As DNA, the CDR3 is TGTGCCAGCAGCTCGACAGGGGGCTACGAGCAGTACTTC.

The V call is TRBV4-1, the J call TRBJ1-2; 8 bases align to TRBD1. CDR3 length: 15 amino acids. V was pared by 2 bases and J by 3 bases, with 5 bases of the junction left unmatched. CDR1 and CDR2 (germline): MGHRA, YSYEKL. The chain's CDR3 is CASSQQSTGDYGYTF. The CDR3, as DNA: TGCGCCAGCAGCCAACAGTCGACAGGGGACTATGGCTACACCTTC.

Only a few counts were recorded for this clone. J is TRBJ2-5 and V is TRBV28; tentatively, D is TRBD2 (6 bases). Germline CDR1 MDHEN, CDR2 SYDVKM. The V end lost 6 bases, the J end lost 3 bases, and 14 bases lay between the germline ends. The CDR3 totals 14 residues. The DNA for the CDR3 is TGTGCCAGCAGCTCCGTTAGCGGTAAAGAGACCCAGTACTTC. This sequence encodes CASSSVSGKETQYF. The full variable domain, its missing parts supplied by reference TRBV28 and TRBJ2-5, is DVKVTQSSRYLVKRTGEKVFLECVQDMDHENMFWYRQDPGLGLRLIYFSYDVKMKEKGDIPEGYSVSREKKERFSLILESASTNQTSMYLCASSSVSGKETQYFGPGTRLLVL.

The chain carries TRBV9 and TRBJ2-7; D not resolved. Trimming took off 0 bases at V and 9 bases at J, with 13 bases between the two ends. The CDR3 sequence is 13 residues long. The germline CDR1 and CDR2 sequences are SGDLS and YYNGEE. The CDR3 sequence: CASSVAAESPQYF. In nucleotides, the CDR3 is TGTGCCAGCAGCGTAGCTGCAGAAAGTCCGCAGTACTTC.

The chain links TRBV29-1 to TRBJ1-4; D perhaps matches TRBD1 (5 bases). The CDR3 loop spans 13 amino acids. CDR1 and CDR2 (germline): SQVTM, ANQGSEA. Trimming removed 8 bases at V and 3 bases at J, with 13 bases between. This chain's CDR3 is CSTAQGPNEKLFF. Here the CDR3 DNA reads TGCAGCACTGCGCAGGGCCCTAATGAAAAACTGTTTTTT.

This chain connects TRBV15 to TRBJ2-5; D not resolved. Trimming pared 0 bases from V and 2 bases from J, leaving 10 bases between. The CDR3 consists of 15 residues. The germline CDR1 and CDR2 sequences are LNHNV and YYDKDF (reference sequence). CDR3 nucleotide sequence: TGTGCCACCAGCAGAGATTCCACTTCTCAAGAGACCCAGTACTTC. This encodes CATSRDSTSQETQYF.

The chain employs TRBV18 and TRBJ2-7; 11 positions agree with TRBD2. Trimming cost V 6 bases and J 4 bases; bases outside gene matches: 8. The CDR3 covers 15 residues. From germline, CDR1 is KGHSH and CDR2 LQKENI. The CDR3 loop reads CASSPRASGGYEQYF. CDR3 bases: TGTGCCAGCTCCCCCAGGGCTAGCGGGGGGTACGAGCAGTACTTC.